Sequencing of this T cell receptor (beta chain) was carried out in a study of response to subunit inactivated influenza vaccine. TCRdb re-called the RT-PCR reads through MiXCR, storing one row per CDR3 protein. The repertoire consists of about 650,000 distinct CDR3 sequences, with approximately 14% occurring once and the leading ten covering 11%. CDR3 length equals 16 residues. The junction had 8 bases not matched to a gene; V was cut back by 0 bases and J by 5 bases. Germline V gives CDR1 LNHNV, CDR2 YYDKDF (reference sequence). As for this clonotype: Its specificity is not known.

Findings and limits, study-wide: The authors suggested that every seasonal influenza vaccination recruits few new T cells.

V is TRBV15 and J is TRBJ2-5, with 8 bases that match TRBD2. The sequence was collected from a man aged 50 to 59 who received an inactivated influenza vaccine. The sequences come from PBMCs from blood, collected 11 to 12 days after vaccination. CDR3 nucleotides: TGTGCCACCAGCAGAGATCTGGGGACTAGTGGGGAGACCCAGTACTTC. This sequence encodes CATSRDLGTSGETQYF.